These 27 T cell receptor beta chains originate from one sample sequenced in a study of OX40 agonist ivuxolimab in advanced cancers. Assay used: immunoSEQ multiplex PCR; TCRdb lists only in-frame clones, some missing. The sample includes fewer than 95,000 clones, roughly 90% of them seen just once. Material: CD4+ or CD8+ T cells sorted from blood, obtained in a trial of the OX40 agonist ivuxolimab. The receptors shown here come from an adult with an advanced solid tumor such as melanoma, head and neck, liver or kidney cancer.

This chain uses TRBV9 with TRBJ2-5; D is uncertain. Germline-derived CDR1 and CDR2 are SGDLS and YYNGEE. V was trimmed by 1 base and J by 1 base, leaving 8 bases between them. This CDR3 is built from 14 residues. The CDR3 reads CASSVYGSQETQYF. The DNA of the CDR3 is TGTGCCAGCAGCGTATACGGCTCCCAAGAGACCCAGTACTTC.

The chain recombines TRBV30 with TRBJ1-4, with D possibly TRBD1 on 6 matching bases. The V gene's germline CDR1 is GTSNPN and CDR2 SVGIG (reference sequence). CDR3 length: 13 amino acids. The ends were cut back, 1 base at V and 8 bases at J, with 11 bases in the middle. The CDR3 here is CAWSEAGVEKLFF. The DNA for the CDR3 is TGTGCCTGGAGTGAGGCAGGGGTAGAAAAACTGTTTTTT.

This chain joins TRBV6-5 and TRBJ1-1; 7 bases map to TRBD1. The CDR3 is 14 amino acids. Germline V gene lookup returns CDR1 MNHEY and CDR2 SVGAGI. The V gene end was trimmed by 5 bases and the J gene end by 0 bases; junction bases not matched to a gene: 3. The CDR3 reads CASSGGTVNTEAFF. The CDR3 DNA reads as TGTGCCAGCAGTGGAGGGACAGTGAACACTGAAGCTTTCTTT.

V is TRBV19 and J is TRBJ2-4, with D perhaps TRBD1 (7 bases). Trimming left V 1 base short and J 8 bases short, with 15 bases between. CDR1 LNHDA and CDR2 SQIVND come from the germline V gene (reference sequence). The CDR3 loop spans 15 amino acids. The CDR3 DNA follows: TGTGCCAGTAGTATAGGAAGCCAGGGGGGCCACATTCAGTACTTC. Translating gives CASSIGSQGGHIQYF.

The rearrangement uses TRBV5-3 and TRBJ1-4, with D hard to call. TRBV5-3 is an open reading frame whose function is uncertain. This CDR3 spans 14 amino acids. The V gene lost 8 bases and the J gene lost 0 bases, with 11 bases spanning the gap. In nucleotides, the CDR3 is TGTGCCAGCAGCCTCATTGCAACTAATGAAAAACTGTTTTTT. Translation gives CASSLIATNEKLFF.

The sample holds one count of this clone. The rearrangement links TRBV11-2 to TRBJ2-5, with a tentative D call TRBD2 (5 bases). The V end lost 6 bases, the J end lost 2 bases, and 10 bases lay between the germline ends. Germline V gene data show CDR1 as SGHAT and CDR2 as FQNNGV. The CDR3 consists of 13 residues. For the CDR3, the DNA is TGTGCCAGCAGGGGAGACGGACAAGAGACCCAGTACTTC. Translating it yields CASRGDGQETQYF.

The chain links TRBV4-1 to TRBJ1-1, with 10 bases aligning to TRBD1. The germline V gene encodes CDR1 MGHRA and CDR2 YSYEKL. After removal of 4 bases from V and 0 bases from J, the junction contained 11 bases not matched to a gene. The CDR3 has 18 amino acids. The CDR3 DNA reads TGCGCCAGCAGCCGGGCCGGGACAGGGGATGGGATGAACACTGAAGCTTTCTTT. Protein sequence: CASSRAGTGDGMNTEAFF.

This chain links TRBV2 with TRBJ1-2, with D perhaps matching TRBD1 (5 bases). There are 14 residues in the CDR3. Trimming shortened V by 4 bases and J by 4 bases, and 13 bases separated the two germline ends. CDR1 and CDR2 (germline): SNHLY, FYNNEI. The CDR3 reads CASSVAGGLYGYTF. CDR3 DNA sequence: TGTGCCAGCAGTGTCGCCGGGGGACTCTATGGCTACACCTTC.

This chain links TRBV6-5 with TRBJ2-7; TRBD1 might be the D (6 bases). Germline V lookup: CDR1 MNHEY, CDR2 SVGAGI. The V and J ends lost 2 bases and 2 bases respectively, with 7 bases between them. The CDR3 sequence is 13 residues long. For the CDR3, the DNA is TGTGCCAGCAGTTACCGGGACACCTACGAGCAGTACTTC. Protein: CASSYRDTYEQYF.

The V and J genes are TRBV6-6 and TRBJ2-2; D gene uncertain. CDR1 is MNHNY, CDR2 SVGAGI, per germline (reference sequence). The CDR3 has 13 residues. V gave up 2 bases and J gave up 5 bases, with 6 bases separating them. CDR3 DNA sequence: TGTGCCAGCAGTTACCGAGGAACCGGGGAGCTGTTTTTT. Translation: CASSYRGTGELFF.

The chain has TRBV2 and TRBJ2-7; 8 positions agree with TRBD2. The J segment lost 3 bases and the V segment lost 4 bases, leaving 2 bases of the junction unmatched. Germline CDR1 reads SNHLY; CDR2 reads FYNNEI. This CDR3 is 13 amino acids long. CDR3 nucleotides: TGTGCCAGCAGTGCGGGGGGGATCTACGAGCAGTACTTC. It is translated as CASSAGGIYEQYF.

The rearrangement links TRBV7-9 to TRBJ2-1, with TRBD2 as a possible D gene (5 bases). Trimming took off 5 bases at V and 0 bases at J, with 14 bases between the two ends. CDR3 size: 16 residues. Germline lookup yields CDR1 SEHNR and CDR2 FQNEAQ (reference sequence). CDR3 in DNA: TGTGCCAGCAGCCCCGGAGGAGGAAGCTCCTACAATGAGCAGTTCTTC. The encoded protein is CASSPGGGSSYNEQFF.

The J gene is TRBJ1-1, the V gene TRBV5-8; D unclear. The V end lost 2 bases, the J end lost 11 bases, and 16 bases lay between the germline ends. Germline CDR1 reads SGHTS; CDR2 reads YDEGEE. This CDR3 region has 13 residues. CDR3 region: CASSLEGSDGAFF. The CDR3 DNA reads TGTGCCAGCAGCTTAGAGGGCTCTGACGGGGCTTTCTTT. Combining the CDR3 with reference TRBV5-8 and TRBJ1-1 gives the whole variable domain EAGVTQSPTHLIKTRGQQATLRCSPISGHTSVYWYQQALGLGLQFLLWYDEGEERNRGNFPPRFSGRQFPNYSSELNVNALELEDSALYLCASSLEGSDGAFFGQGTRLTVV.

This chain joins TRBV29-1 and TRBJ2-1; the D gene is possibly TRBD2 (6 bases). Trimming stripped 0 bases from V and 5 bases from J, with 11 bases between. Germline CDR1 and CDR2: SQVTM and ANQGSEA. CDR3 size: 14 residues. The CDR3 is CSVEDLAAHNEQFF. DNA of the CDR3: TGCAGCGTTGAAGATTTAGCGGCACACAATGAGCAGTTCTTC.

V gene TRBV5-4 combines with J gene TRBJ2-1; 13 bases align to TRBD2. J was trimmed by 6 bases and V by 4 bases; bases with no gene match: 19. The CDR3 is 20 amino acids. Germline CDR1 is SGHNT and CDR2 is YYREEE (reference sequence). The CDR3: CASSPQTLAGGPAGRNEQFF. CDR3 sequence (DNA): TGTGCCAGCAGCCCCCAAACACTAGCGGGAGGGCCGGCAGGCCGCAATGAGCAGTTCTTC.

The chain recombines TRBV4-1 with TRBJ2-3; D ambiguous. Per germline, CDR1 MGHRA and CDR2 YSYEKL. There are 14 residues in the CDR3. V was trimmed by 1 base and J by 4 bases, leaving 9 bases between them. CDR3 protein: CASSQGPPPDTQYF. For the CDR3, the DNA is TGCGCCAGCAGCCAAGGGCCACCTCCAGATACGCAGTATTTT.

J is TRBJ2-7 and V is TRBV5-4, with TRBD1 matching 8 bases. V lost 2 bases and J lost 3; bases outside the gene matches: 4. There are 14 residues in the CDR3. Per germline, CDR1 SGHNT and CDR2 YYREEE (reference sequence). The CDR3: CASSFGQGLYEQYF. The CDR3 nucleotides read TGTGCCAGCAGCTTTGGACAGGGACTCTACGAGCAGTACTTC. Using reference TRBV5-4 and TRBJ2-7 for the parts outside the CDR3, the full variable domain is ETGVTQSPTHLIKTRGQQVTLRCSSQSGHNTVSWYQQALGQGPQFIFQYYREEENGRGNFPPRFSGLQFPNYSSELNVNALELDDSALYLCASSFGQGLYEQYFGPGTRLTVT.

The chain couples TRBV4-1 to TRBJ2-7; D is unclear. Germline V CDR1 and CDR2: MGHRA, YSYEKL. The CDR3 spans 15 residues. The germline V and J ends were trimmed by 0 bases and 1 base, with 10 bases remaining between them. The CDR3 sequence: CASSQDVRVSYEQYF. The CDR3 nucleotides are TGCGCCAGCAGCCAAGATGTACGGGTATCCTACGAGCAGTACTTC.

This clone came up once. The V call is TRBV4-1, the J call TRBJ2-7, with 7 bases matching TRBD1. After removal of 4 bases from V and 2 bases from J, the junction contained 8 bases not matched to a gene. Germline lookup yields CDR1 MGHRA and CDR2 YSYEKL. The CDR3 length is 15 residues. DNA of the CDR3: TGCGCCAGCAGCCCTAACAGGGACAGTCCCTACGAGCAGTACTTC. Protein sequence: CASSPNRDSPYEQYF.

The chain is built from TRBV9 and TRBJ1-1, with D possibly being TRBD1 (6 bases). CDR3 size: 13 residues. Trimming took 4 bases from V and 6 from J, leaving 13 bases between them. Germline V CDR1 and CDR2: SGDLS, YYNGEE. The CDR3 spells CASSSRGGPEAFF. Written as DNA, the CDR3 is TGTGCCAGCAGCTCCCGTGGGGGCCCTGAAGCTTTCTTT.

The gene calls are TRBV10-2 and TRBJ2-5; 8 bases map to TRBD2. CDR1 is WSHSY and CDR2 is SAAADI in the germline V gene. The V segment lost 0 bases and the J segment 5 bases; nucleotides outside the gene matches: 11. There are 17 residues in the CDR3. CDR3 coding DNA: TGCGCCAGCAGTGAGTCCTTAGCGGGGCCTTCGCTGGAGACCCAGTACTTC. This sequence encodes CASSESLAGPSLETQYF.

V and J are TRBV9 and TRBJ2-5; D is ambiguous. V was pared by 3 bases and J by 5 bases, with 11 bases between. The CDR3 loop spans 13 amino acids. CDR1 is SGDLS and CDR2 is YYNGEE in the germline V gene. CDR3 nucleotide sequence: TGTGCCAGCAGCGAGACTCCCGGGGAGACCCAGTACTTC. It encodes CASSETPGETQYF.

The chain couples TRBV27 to TRBJ2-2; 14 bases agree with TRBD2. Germline CDR1 MNHEY, CDR2 SMNVEV (reference sequence). This CDR3 contains 17 residues. The V gene end was trimmed by 5 bases and the J gene end by 5 bases; junction bases not matched to a gene: 7. DNA of the CDR3: TGTGCCAGCAGTAGACCCGGGACTAGCGGGAGTACCGGGGAGCTGTTTTTT. Translated, it gives CASSRPGTSGSTGELFF.

This rearrangement joins TRBV19 to TRBJ2-2; TRBD2 matches 8 bases. CDR3 length: 17 amino acids. With 1 base clipped from V and 7 bases from J, the junction kept 11 bases outside the gene matches. Germline assignment: CDR1 LNHDA and CDR2 SQIVND (reference sequence). The CDR3 DNA follows: TGTGCCAGTAGTATAGGGCCGGGACTAGTCAGGGGCGGGGAGCTGTTTTTT. Its translation is CASSIGPGLVRGGELFF.

This chain links TRBV7-6 with TRBJ2-3, with 8 bases matching TRBD2. Germline CDR1 reads SGHVS; CDR2 reads FNYEAQ. V shed 5 bases, J shed 4 bases, and the junction held 11 bases outside the gene matches. The CDR3 loop spans 16 amino acids. This CDR3 is CASSLVPGGVSDTQYF. The CDR3 coding sequence is TGTGCCAGCAGCCTAGTACCGGGGGGGGTCTCAGATACGCAGTATTTT.

The chain is built from TRBV5-1 and TRBJ2-7; D may correspond to TRBD1 or TRBD2 (6 bases each). V lost 0 bases and J 1 base, leaving 11 bases between the germline ends. The CDR3 runs 15 residues. Germline CDR1 reads SGHRS; CDR2 reads YFSETQ. CDR3 protein: CASSLVGGGSYEQYF. CDR3 DNA sequence: TGCGCCAGCAGCTTGGTTGGAGGGGGGTCCTACGAGCAGTACTTC.

V gene TRBV6-5 combines with J gene TRBJ1-2, with TRBD1 identical over 9 bases. The junction had 4 bases not matched to a gene; V was cut back by 0 bases and J by 5 bases. Germline V gene sequence: CDR1 MNHEY, CDR2 SVGAGI. The CDR3 contains 15 residues. The CDR3 region is CASSYSTGGAYGYTF. The CDR3 DNA reads as TGTGCCAGCAGTTACTCTACAGGGGGCGCATATGGCTACACCTTC.